One and the same sample provided the 7 T cell receptor beta chains below, sequenced in a study of technical replicates of blood from several donors. Clones were read by immunoSEQ multiplex PCR, and TCRdb kept only the in-frame ones, dropping some. The data contain approximately 81,000 clones, just over 95% of them singletons. Sequencing was performed on T cells isolated from PBMCs. All receptors come from a human donor in good health.

This sequence joins TRBV2 and TRBJ2-2, with D hard to call. This CDR3 region has 12 residues. V was pared by 8 bases and J by 1 base, with 5 bases between. The germline gives CDR1 SNHLY, CDR2 FYNNEI. DNA of the CDR3: TGTGCCAGCGGGCGGAACACCGGGGAGCTGTTTTTT. Protein: CASGRNTGELFF.

This clone turned up a few times. This chain uses TRBV9 with TRBJ1-2; 7 bases agree with TRBD1. Losses at the gene ends were 3 bases for V and 14 bases for J; bases not matched to a gene: 4. The length of the CDR3 is 10 residues. The V gene's germline CDR1 is SGDLS and CDR2 YYNGEE. The CDR3 sequence is CASSGTGQTF. The CDR3 DNA reads as TGTGCCAGCAGCGGGACAGGTCAAACCTTC.

The chain links TRBV4-1 to TRBJ2-1; TRBD2 aligns across 8 bases. The CDR3 has 18 amino acids. After removal of 0 bases from V and 4 bases from J, the junction contained 11 bases not matched to a gene. The germline V gene has CDR1 MGHRA and CDR2 YSYEKL. CDR3 region: CASSQDPMREAIYNEQFF. The CDR3 nucleotides are TGCGCCAGCAGCCAAGACCCCATGCGGGAGGCTATATACAATGAGCAGTTCTTC.

The V gene is TRBV5-6, the J gene TRBJ2-7; TRBD2 agrees at 8 bases. CDR3 length equals 16 residues. Germline CDR1 is SGHDT and CDR2 is YYEEEE. The J segment lost 2 bases and the V segment lost 2 bases, leaving 9 bases of the junction unmatched. The CDR3 DNA is TGTGCCAGCAGCTTTCCAGCGGGGGATAATCCCTACGAGCAGTACTTC. Its protein product is CASSFPAGDNPYEQYF. The full variable domain, in which reference TRBV5-6 and TRBJ2-7 provide the parts outside the CDR3, is DAGVTQSPTHLIKTRGQQVTLRCSPKSGHDTVSWYQQALGQGPQFIFQYYEEEERQRGNFPDRFSGHQFPNYSSELNVNALLLGDSALYLCASSFPAGDNPYEQYFGPGTRLTVT.

This clone was counted between two and nine times. The gene calls are TRBV30 and TRBJ1-1; D is undetermined. Deletions cut 0 bases from V and 0 bases from J, with 5 bases between. Per germline, CDR1 GTSNPN and CDR2 SVGIG (reference sequence). This CDR3 is 13 amino acids long. The CDR3 region is CAWSVSVNTEAFF. The CDR3, as DNA: TGTGCCTGGAGTGTATCGGTGAACACTGAAGCTTTCTTT.

The table lists this clone with a count of one. CDR3 in DNA: TGTGCCAGCAGTAGGACTAGCTTAGCCAAAAACATTCAGTACTTC. Translating gives CASSRTSLAKNIQYF. This chain uses TRBV6-6 with TRBJ2-4; 8 bases line up with TRBD2. The CDR3 extends over 15 amino acids. V shed 5 bases, J shed 0 bases, and the junction held 3 bases outside the gene matches. Germline V gives CDR1 MNHNY, CDR2 SVGAGI (reference sequence).

The V gene is TRBV2, the J gene TRBJ2-1; no clear D. Trimming took off 8 bases at V and 6 bases at J, with 14 bases between the two ends. This CDR3 has 13 residues. Germline values: CDR1 SNHLY, CDR2 FYNNEI. DNA for the CDR3: TGTGCCAGCCGACCCCGAGGAATCAATGAGCAGTTCTTC. This encodes CASRPRGINEQFF.